The entry below gives a single T cell receptor beta chain sequence along with its context. As yet, its antigen is unknown. The data stem from a study of cytomegalovirus exposure and HLA in healthy donors. Study-wide context: The approximately 110 validation repertoires and the approximately 630 first-cohort repertoires shared a platform, a later analysis reported.

Germline V lookup: CDR1 MGHRA, CDR2 YSYEKL. V was clipped by 4 bases and J by 3 bases; unmatched bases: 11. The CDR3 sequence is 17 residues long. Points from the study as a whole: Associated with cytomegalovirus, according to the listing, were around 160 TCR beta chains.

TCRdb's copy holds only in-frame clones and misses some; the assay was immunoSEQ multiplex PCR. The table lists roughly 170,000 clones, around 82% of them singletons. The specimen was PBMCs. The chain is built from TRBV4-1 and TRBJ2-7; TRBD2 agrees at 11 bases. This clonotype was sampled from a woman between 18 and 29 years old in good health and CMV-seropositive. For the CDR3, the DNA is TGCGCCAGCAGCCTTTCCGAACCTAGCGGGGGGTTCTACGAGCAGTACTTC. This gives the protein CASSLSEPSGGFYEQYF.